The 15 T cell receptor beta chains below were found in one sample sequenced in a study of T cell responses to AZD1222 COVID-19 vaccine. Generated by immunoSEQ multiplex PCR, the TCRdb table keeps only in-frame clones and is missing some. Altogether tens of thousands of clones are present, around 90% being singletons, with the ten largest covering around 3%. The sample consisted of peripheral blood, taken on day 0 of AZD1222 vaccination. These receptor sequences come from an adult in good health.

The gene calls are TRBV15 and TRBJ1-5; D call uncertain. CDR3 length equals 16 residues. Germline V gene lookup returns CDR1 LNHNV and CDR2 YYDKDF (reference sequence). Trimming took 0 bases from V and 6 from J, leaving 15 bases between them. The chain's CDR3 is CATSRENPTVGQPQHF. CDR3 bases: TGTGCCACCAGCAGAGAGAACCCCACCGTGGGTCAGCCCCAGCATTTT.

This clone has just one count. This chain connects TRBV15 to TRBJ1-1, with 8 positions matching TRBD1. This CDR3 region has 17 residues. V lost 3 bases, J lost 6 bases, and 15 bases stayed unmatched. Germline V CDR1 and CDR2: LNHNV, YYDKDF (reference sequence). The CDR3: CATSRAASETGASEAFF. The CDR3 coding sequence is TGTGCCACCAGCAGGGCAGCTTCAGAGACAGGGGCTTCTGAAGCTTTCTTT.

As for this clone: Other DNA sequences from this sample encode an identical CDR3 as well. This chain uses TRBV30 with TRBJ2-7; the D is unclear. Trimming took 0 bases from V and 2 from J, leaving 2 bases between them. Germline CDR1 is GTSNPN and CDR2 is SVGIG (reference sequence). This CDR3 is built from 11 residues. The CDR3: CAWSVTYEQYF. In nucleotides, the CDR3 is TGTGCCTGGAGTGTCACCTACGAGCAGTACTTC.

The rearrangement links TRBV10-3 to TRBJ2-1; no clear D gene. Per the germline V gene, CDR1 is ENHRY and CDR2 is SYGVKD. The CDR3 length is 14 residues. V was pared by 3 bases and J by 5 bases, with 11 bases between. CDR3 sequence: CAISDPTYDNEQFF. DNA for the CDR3: TGTGCCATCAGTGACCCGACATACGACAATGAGCAGTTCTTC.

This clone was observed a single time. V is TRBV7-2 and J is TRBJ1-1, with 9 nucleotides matching TRBD1. After removal of 6 bases from V and 7 bases from J, the junction contained 6 bases not matched to a gene. The CDR3 is 13 amino acids. Per germline, CDR1 SGHTA and CDR2 FQGNSA. CDR3 amino acids: CASRPTGGVEAFF. CDR3 DNA sequence: TGTGCCAGCAGGCCGACAGGGGGAGTTGAAGCTTTCTTT.

This clone has a single count. V is TRBV7-8 and J is TRBJ1-1; 7 bases are shared with TRBD1. Germline CDR1 reads SGHVS; CDR2 reads FQNEAQ. The V gene end was trimmed by 4 bases and the J gene end by 3 bases; junction bases not matched to a gene: 5. CDR3 length: 14 amino acids. CDR3 bases: TGTGCCAGCAGCTCCAGGGGGGCGGACACTGAAGCTTTCTTT. Protein product: CASSSRGADTEAFF. The entire variable domain, with the rest obtained from reference TRBV7-8 and TRBJ1-1, is as follows: GAGVSQSPRYKVAKRGQDVALRCDPISGHVSLFWYQQALGQGPEFLTYFQNEAQLDKSGLPSDRFFAERPEGSVSTLKIQRTQQEDSAVYLCASSSRGADTEAFFGQGTRLTVV.

The chain has TRBV28 and TRBJ1-2; TRBD1 agrees at 7 bases. The CDR3 has 12 amino acids. The V gene's germline CDR1 is MDHEN and CDR2 SYDVKM. The J segment lost 7 bases and the V segment lost 6 bases, leaving 5 bases of the junction unmatched. The CDR3 spells CASSTGVSGYTF. CDR3 bases: TGTGCCAGCAGCACAGGGGTAAGTGGCTACACCTTC.

A single count supports this clone. V and J are TRBV9 and TRBJ2-2; 13 bases map to TRBD2. The CDR3 consists of 17 residues. Germline lookup yields CDR1 SGDLS and CDR2 YYNGEE. The V segment lost 4 bases and the J segment 1 base; nucleotides outside the gene matches: 4. The CDR3 spells CASSQGLAGLNTGELFF. As DNA, the CDR3 is TGTGCCAGCAGCCAGGGACTAGCGGGATTGAACACCGGGGAGCTGTTTTTT.

V and J are TRBV4-1 and TRBJ2-7; 15 positions agree with TRBD2. The CDR3 spans 15 residues. CDR1 is MGHRA and CDR2 is YSYEKL in the germline V gene. The V gene end was trimmed by 1 base and the J gene end by 6 bases; junction bases not matched to a gene: 1. The CDR3 DNA follows: TGCGCCAGCAGCCAAGTGGGACTAGCGGGAGGCGAGCAGTACTTC. Translating it yields CASSQVGLAGGEQYF.

This chain joins TRBV18 and TRBJ1-1; weak D call: TRBD1 (5 bases). V lost 3 bases to trimming and J lost 4 bases, with 12 bases between them. The CDR3 extends over 14 amino acids. CDR1 and CDR2 from the germline V gene are KGHSH and LQKENI. This chain's CDR3 is CASSPGEGTTEAFF. CDR3 DNA sequence: TGTGCCAGCTCACCGGGGGAGGGGACCACTGAAGCTTTCTTT.

The chain links TRBV5-6 to TRBJ1-1; 7 positions match TRBD1. The J segment lost 1 base and the V segment lost 4 bases, leaving 7 bases of the junction unmatched. This CDR3 comprises 15 residues. Germline CDR1 reads SGHDT; CDR2 reads YYEEEE. The CDR3 nucleotides read TGTGCCAGCAGCCACAGGGGCCCGGGGAACACTGAAGCTTTCTTT. It specifies CASSHRGPGNTEAFF.

This chain uses TRBV7-3 with TRBJ2-3; 13 nucleotides align to TRBD2. J gave up 2 bases and V 5 bases, and 4 bases lay outside the gene matches. The CDR3 totals 16 residues. Germline-derived CDR1 and CDR2 are SGHTA and FQGTGA. CDR3 amino acids: CASSPGLAGNTDTQYF. In DNA form, the CDR3 reads TGTGCCAGCAGCCCGGGACTAGCGGGAAACACAGATACGCAGTATTTT.

In DNA form, the CDR3 reads TGTGCCAGCAGTCGGGACATCAATGAGCAGTTCTTC. Protein: CASSRDINEQFF. V usage is TRBV3-1 (or the pseudogene TRBV3-2) and J usage is TRBJ2-1, with a tentative D call TRBD1 (6 bases). The CDR3 length is 12 residues. The germline CDR1 and CDR2 sequences are LGHDT and YNNKEL (reference sequence). V lost 6 bases to trimming and J lost 6 bases, with 9 bases between them.

This clone was picked up a small number of times. CDR3 DNA: TGCGCCAGCAGTGAGTCCTTGGAGATACAGTTCTTC. Translation: CASSESLEIQFF. The genes are TRBV10-2 and TRBJ2-1, with D hard to call. The ends were cut back, 0 bases at V and 13 bases at J, with 10 bases in the middle. CDR1 and CDR2 (germline): WSHSY, SAAADI. The CDR3 consists of 12 residues.

This clone was recorded once. The genes are TRBV4-2 and TRBJ2-1, with D perhaps matching TRBD2 (6 bases). Per germline, CDR1 LGHNA and CDR2 YNFKEQ. The CDR3 is 16 amino acids. V lost 1 base, J lost 6 bases, and 16 bases lay in between. CDR3 DNA sequence: TGTGCCAGCAGCCAAGTTTTCAGTGGAGGGGTCAATGAGCAGTTCTTC. Translated, it gives CASSQVFSGGVNEQFF.